This T cell receptor beta chain was captured in a study of blood T cell repertoires in COVID-19. The data were produced by immunoSEQ multiplex PCR, yet TCRdb's version contains in-frame clones alone and is incomplete. The repertoire includes 250,000 to 350,000 clones, around nine tenths of them detected once, and approximately 6.8% sits in the top ten. Trimming took 5 bases from V and 4 from J; bases not matched to a gene: 10. The CDR3 covers 17 residues. The germline V gene encodes CDR1 LNHDA and CDR2 SQIVND (reference sequence). The receptor was isolated from a woman in her 30s with COVID-19, enrolled during active disease. The chain employs TRBV19 and TRBJ2-2; TRBD2 agrees at 10 bases. The sequenced material came from peripheral blood. This CDR3 is CASSPRPSGRLTGELFF. Written as DNA, the CDR3 is TGTGCCAGTAGTCCCCGCCCTAGCGGGAGACTCACCGGGGAGCTGTTTTTT.